This section outlines one T cell receptor (beta chain) sequence together with its context. The data belong to a study of blood T cell repertoires in COVID-19. Germline-derived CDR1 and CDR2 are MDHEN and SYDVKM. V was cut by 7 bases and J by 0 bases, with 15 bases left in between. This CDR3 comprises 15 residues. Sequencing was performed with immunoSEQ multiplex PCR; in TCRdb, only in-frame clones are kept and a portion is missing. This sample has 250,000 or so clones, with 80% to 90% found just once. Material: PBMCs or T cells enriched from blood (not recorded which). The chain joins TRBV28 to TRBJ1-2; possibly TRBD1 for D (6 bases). This TCR derives from a woman between 45 and 60 years old who had recovered from COVID-19. CDR3 protein: CASTRTVAANYGYTF. The CDR3 DNA sequence: TGTGCCAGCACCCGGACAGTCGCTGCTAACTATGGCTACACCTTC.